A single sample is the source of the 4 T cell receptor beta chains below, sequenced in a study of T-cell reconstitution after alpha-beta-depleted transplantation in children. Unique molecular identifiers were built into the TCRbeta library. One entry per CDR3 protein results from TCRdb running MiXCR on the PCR reads. The sample consists of a few hundred thousand distinct CDR3 sequences, 7.5% to 10% of them appearing once. This material consisted of PBMCs from the stem cell graft donor, taken from the stem cell graft. These receptors were taken from a human donor who donated a stem cell graft to a child with SCID.

This clonotype was observed at least ten times. The chain has TRBV11-2 and TRBJ1-1; D unresolved. Germline-derived CDR1 and CDR2 are SGHAT and FQNNGV. CDR3 length equals 13 residues. Trimming took off 5 bases at V and 0 bases at J, with 7 bases between the two ends. This chain's CDR3 is CASSALVNTEAFF. The CDR3 region has the DNA TGTGCCAGCAGCGCCCTTGTGAACACTGAAGCTTTCTTT.

The table lists this clonotype with many counts. V and J are TRBV11-1 and TRBJ2-1; the match to TRBD2 covers 10 bases. From germline, CDR1 is SGHAT and CDR2 FQDESV (reference sequence). The V segment lost 0 bases and the J segment 1 base; nucleotides outside the gene matches: 21. The CDR3 totals 23 residues. This CDR3 is CASSLARIPRASGGKGSYNEQFF. As DNA, the CDR3 is TGTGCCAGCAGCTTAGCCCGCATCCCCCGGGCTAGCGGGGGAAAGGGGTCCTACAATGAGCAGTTCTTC. The full variable domain, with the rest looked up from reference TRBV11-1 and TRBJ2-1, is EAEVAQSPRYKITEKSQAVAFWCDPISGHATLYWYRQILGQGPELLVQFQDESVVDDSQLPKDRFSAERLKGVDSTLKIQPAELGDSAMYLCASSLARIPRASGGKGSYNEQFFGPGTRLTVL.

This clonotype came up many times. The chain joins TRBV9 to TRBJ2-2; D gene unclear. The CDR3 spans 13 residues. Trimming took off 5 bases at V and 3 bases at J, with 8 bases between the two ends. The germline CDR1 and CDR2 sequences are SGDLS and YYNGEE. For the CDR3, the DNA is TGTGCCAGCAGTATTAGGTACACCGGGGAGCTGTTTTTT. This sequence encodes CASSIRYTGELFF.

At least ten counts were recorded for this clonotype. This sequence joins TRBV28 and TRBJ1-2; 7 nucleotides agree with TRBD1. This CDR3 comprises 13 residues. The V gene end was trimmed by 6 bases and the J gene end by 8 bases; junction bases not matched to a gene: 9. CDR1 and CDR2 from the germline V gene are MDHEN and SYDVKM. The CDR3 DNA sequence: TGTGCCAGCAGCACGCGGAGGGGGCACGGCTACACCTTC. Amino acid sequence: CASSTRRGHGYTF.